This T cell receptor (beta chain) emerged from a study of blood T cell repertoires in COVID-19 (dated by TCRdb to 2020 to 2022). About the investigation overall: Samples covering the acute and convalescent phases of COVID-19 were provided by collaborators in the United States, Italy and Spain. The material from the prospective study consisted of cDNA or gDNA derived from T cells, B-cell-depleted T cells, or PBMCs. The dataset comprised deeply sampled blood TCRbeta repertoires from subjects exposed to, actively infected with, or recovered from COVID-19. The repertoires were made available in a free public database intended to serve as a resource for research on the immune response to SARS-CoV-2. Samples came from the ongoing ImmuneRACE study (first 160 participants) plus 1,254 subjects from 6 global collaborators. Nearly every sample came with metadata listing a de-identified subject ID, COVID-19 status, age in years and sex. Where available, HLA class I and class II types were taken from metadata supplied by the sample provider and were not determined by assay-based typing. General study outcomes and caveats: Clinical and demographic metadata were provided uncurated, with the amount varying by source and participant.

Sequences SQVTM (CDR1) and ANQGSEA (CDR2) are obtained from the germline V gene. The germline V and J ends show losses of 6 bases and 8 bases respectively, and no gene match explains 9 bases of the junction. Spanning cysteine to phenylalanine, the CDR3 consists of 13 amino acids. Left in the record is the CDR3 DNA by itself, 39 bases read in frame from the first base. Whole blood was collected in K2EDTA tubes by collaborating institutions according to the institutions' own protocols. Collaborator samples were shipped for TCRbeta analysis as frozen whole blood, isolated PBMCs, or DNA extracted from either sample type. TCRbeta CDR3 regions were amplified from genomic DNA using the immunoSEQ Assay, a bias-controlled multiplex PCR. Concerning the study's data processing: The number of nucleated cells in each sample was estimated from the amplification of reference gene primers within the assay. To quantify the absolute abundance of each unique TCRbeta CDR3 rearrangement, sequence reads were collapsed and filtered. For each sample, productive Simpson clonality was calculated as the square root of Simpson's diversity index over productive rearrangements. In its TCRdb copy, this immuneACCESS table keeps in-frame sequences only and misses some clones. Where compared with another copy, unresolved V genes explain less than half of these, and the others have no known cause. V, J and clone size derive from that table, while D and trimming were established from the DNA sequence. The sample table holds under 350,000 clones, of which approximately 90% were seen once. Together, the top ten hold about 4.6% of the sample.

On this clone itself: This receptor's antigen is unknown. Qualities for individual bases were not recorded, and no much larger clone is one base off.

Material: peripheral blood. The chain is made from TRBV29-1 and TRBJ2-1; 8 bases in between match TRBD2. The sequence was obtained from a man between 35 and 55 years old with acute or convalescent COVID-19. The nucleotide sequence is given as TGCAGCGTGGGGCCAGGGCGGGGGGATGAGCAGTTCTTC. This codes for CSVGPGRGDEQFF.